This entry describes one T cell receptor (beta chain). Per the authors' pipeline: Reference gene primer amplification yielded estimated nucleated cell counts. Profiled with immunoSEQ multiplex PCR; TCRdb holds only in-frame clones, not every one. The V and J calls and clone size come from that table; D and trimming were worked out from the DNA. The profile covers about 230,000 clones, with under 85% appearing a single time and around 1.3% taken by the ten largest. The Seattle patients, enrolled during active infection, were followed longitudinally. The source of the sample is a study of blood T cell repertoires in COVID-19. About the study: Samples of COVID-19 (acute and convalescent) were obtained from the United States, Italy and Spain. T cells, B-cell-depleted T cells, or PBMCs provided the cDNA or gDNA that served as material.

The sample taken for sequencing was peripheral blood. The sequence was collected from a woman between 25 and 40 years old with COVID-19, enrolled during active disease.

CDR3 nucleotides: TGTGCCAGCAGTGATCTCGGTCAGCCCCAGCATTTT. Its translation: CASSDLGQPQHF. J is TRBJ1-5 and V is TRBV2; D ambiguous. This CDR3 region has 12 residues. V was shortened by 3 bases and J by 6 bases, with 6 bases between the two germline ends. CDR1 is SNHLY and CDR2 is FYNNEI in the germline V gene.